A selection of T cell receptor beta chains follows, all from one sample in a study of blood T cell repertoires in COVID-19. The table came from immunoSEQ multiplex PCR; TCRdb's copy has only in-frame clones and leaves some out. This table holds around 370,000 clones, 88% found once. Input material: peripheral blood. These receptors were obtained from an older woman with COVID-19, enrolled during active disease. CDR3s include the opening cysteine and the closing phenylalanine or tryptophan. The order of the fields is CDR3 DNA, CDR3 protein, D gene, V gene, clone size, J gene. The D gene is left open where the match is weak. The listing skips clone size in some rows; elsewhere it reads once, few, many or a size class.

DNA: TGTGCCATCATTCCTGACAGGGGCACTGAAGCTTTCTTT
CDR3: CAIIPDRGTEAFF
D: TRBD1
V: TRBV10-3
size: NA
J: TRBJ1-1

DNA: TGTGCCAGCAGCCCTGGCCGTGCGCGGGGGGAAAAACTGTTTTTT
CDR3: CASSPGRARGEKLFF
D: NA
V: TRBV2
size: NA
J: TRBJ1-4

DNA: TGTGCCAGCAGCCCCGGACAGGGGGGGACTGAAGCTTTCTTT
CDR3: CASSPGQGGTEAFF
D: TRBD1
V: TRBV7-8
size: NA
J: TRBJ1-1

DNA: TGTGCCAGCAGCTTAGTCTATAGGGGAGAGACCCAGTACTTC
CDR3: CASSLVYRGETQYF
D: NA
V: TRBV7-2
size: NA
J: TRBJ2-5

DNA: TGTGCCAGCAGTTCAGACAGGGGGATGAACACTGAAGCTTTCTTT
CDR3: CASSSDRGMNTEAFF
D: TRBD1
V: TRBV28
size: few
J: TRBJ1-1

DNA: TGTGCCACCAGTGACCAACGGACAGGGTGGTACGAGCAGTACTTC
CDR3: CATSDQRTGWYEQYF
D: TRBD1
V: TRBV24-1
size: NA
J: TRBJ2-7

DNA: TGTGCCAGCAGTGAACTTGGCGGGCCGCCAGCCCATGGCTACACCTTC
CDR3: CASSELGGPPAHGYTF
D: NA
V: TRBV6-1
size: NA
J: TRBJ1-2

DNA: TGTGCCAGCAGTCTCCTCAGGGGGAATTTAGGTCAGCCCCAGCATTTT
CDR3: CASSLLRGNLGQPQHF
D: TRBD1
V: TRBV28
size: NA
J: TRBJ1-5

DNA: TGCGCCAGCAGCCAGGGGACAGGTCTATTATACGAGCAGTACTTC
CDR3: CASSQGTGLLYEQYF
D: TRBD1
V: TRBV4-3
size: NA
J: TRBJ2-7

DNA: TGTGCCAGCCGTGATAGCGGGGCACAAGAGACCCAGTACTTC
CDR3: CASRDSGAQETQYF
D: TRBD2
V: TRBV27
size: NA
J: TRBJ2-5

DNA: TGTGCCAGCAGCCAAGAGGGTTGGGGGGCTGGGGCCAACGTCCTGACTTTC
CDR3: CASSQEGWGAGANVLTF
D: NA
V: TRBV3-1/TRBV3-2
size: NA
J: TRBJ2-6

DNA: TGTGCCAGCAGTTCTCGGGCAGGGGGAAATCAGCCCCAGCATTTT
CDR3: CASSSRAGGNQPQHF
D: TRBD1
V: TRBV28
size: NA
J: TRBJ1-5